This paragraph reports one TCR beta chain. The data were taken from a study of cytomegalovirus exposure and HLA in healthy donors. Study summary: A subsequent analysis stated that the roughly 130 validation repertoires were run on the same platform as the 550 to 750 first-cohort repertoires.

V trimming: 2 bases; J trimming: 5 bases; junction bases outside the gene matches: 2. CDR3 length: 14 residues. The germline V gene encodes CDR1 SGHNT and CDR2 YYREEE (reference sequence). Method: immunoSEQ multiplex PCR; TCRdb's copy keeps in-frame clones and lacks some. Of roughly 180,000 clones in the sample, about 80% were seen once. The receptor comes from a young man in good health and CMV-seropositive. V usage is TRBV5-4 and J usage is TRBJ2-7; 12 bases fit TRBD1. The source material was PBMCs. The CDR3 loop is CASSLGTGGDEQYF. CDR3 nucleotide sequence: TGTGCCAGCAGCTTAGGGACAGGGGGCGACGAGCAGTACTTC.